The rows below give T cell receptor beta chains drawn from one sample of a study of T cells in Graves' hyperthyroidism and ophthalmopathy. A single record per CDR3 protein comes from TCRdb applying MiXCR to the multiplex PCR reads. Of hundreds of thousands of distinct CDR3 sequences listed, 40% to 55% are singletons. Sequencing was done on a sample of peripheral blood or thyroid tissue (not recorded which). The receptors derive from a woman between 18 and 29 years old with Graves' hyperthyroidism. Each CDR3 is given with its conserved first and last residue. A D gene is named only where the DNA matches it firmly. Part of the rows lack a size; the others show once, few, many or a class for expanded clones.

. | TRBD1 | 14 | TRBJ2-7 | TRBV7-2 | CASRLDRGVHEQYF | TGTGCCAGCAGGTTGGACAGGGGTGTCCACGAGCAGTACTTC
once | . | 14 | TRBJ2-5 | TRBV2 | CASSYVGPGETQYF | TGTGCCAGCAGTTACGTCGGGCCCGGGGAGACCCAGTACTTC
many | . | 14 | TRBJ2-5 | TRBV2 | CASSAMRGQETQYF | TGTGCCAGCAGTGCCATGAGGGGCCAAGAGACCCAGTACTTC
few | . | 14 | TRBJ2-7 | TRBV7-9 | CASSLSQISYEQYF | TGTGCCAGCAGCTTGAGTCAGATCTCCTACGAGCAGTACTTC
. | TRBD1 | 17 | TRBJ1-1 | TRBV5-1 | CASRLETWGQGNTEAFF | TGCGCCAGCAGACTCGAAACCTGGGGACAGGGCAACACTGAAGCTTTCTTT
many | . | 13 | TRBJ2-5 | TRBV7-2 | CASSETGRETQYF | TGTGCCAGCAGCGAGACAGGCCGGGAGACCCAGTACTTC
. | TRBD1 | 12 | TRBJ2-5 | TRBV29-1 | CSVPTGKETQYF | TGCAGCGTCCCGACAGGGAAAGAGACCCAGTACTTC
many | TRBD1 | 13 | TRBJ2-7 | TRBV10-3 | CAIRDRESYEQYF | TGTGCCATCAGGGACAGGGAGTCGTACGAGCAGTACTTC
. | . | 12 | TRBJ2-7 | TRBV10-3 | CATSAMSYEQYF | TGTGCCACCAGTGCAATGAGCTACGAGCAGTACTTC
. | . | 14 | TRBJ1-1 | TRBV7-8 | CASSPQTVNTEAFF | TGTGCCAGCTCACCACAAACCGTGAACACTGAAGCTTTCTTT
. | TRBD1 | 14 | TRBJ1-2 | TRBV20-1 | CSASPGQGDYGYTF | TGCAGTGCTAGTCCAGGACAGGGAGACTATGGCTACACCTTC
many | . | 14 | TRBJ1-2 | TRBV19 | CASRETGANYGYTF | TGTGCCAGTCGAGAGACAGGCGCTAACTATGGCTACACCTTC
few | . | 15 | TRBJ2-7 | TRBV20-1 | CSARDSETARDEQYF | TGCAGTGCTAGAGATTCCGAGACAGCCCGGGACGAGCAGTACTTC
many | . | 14 | TRBJ1-3 | TRBV10-3 | CAISGSGQGNTIYF | TGTGCCATCAGTGGATCCGGGCAGGGAAACACCATATATTTT
many | . | 13 | TRBJ1-1 | TRBV24-1 | CATSDSLTAEAFF | TGTGCCACCAGTGATTCTCTTACTGCTGAAGCTTTCTTT
. | . | 16 | TRBJ1-3 | TRBV5-1 | CASSVEAGPSGNTIYF | TGCGCCAGCAGCGTGGAGGCAGGACCTTCTGGAAACACCATATATTTT
. | TRBD2 | 16 | TRBJ2-7 | TRBV20-1 | CSARDPGASGGYEQYF | TGCAGTGCTAGAGACCCTGGGGCTAGCGGGGGTTACGAGCAGTACTTC
few | . | 15 | TRBJ1-5 | TRBV15 | CATSTGRDGDQPQHF | TGTGCCACCAGCACGGGAAGGGACGGAGATCAGCCCCAGCATTTT
few | TRBD1 | 14 | TRBJ2-7 | TRBV12-3/TRBV12-4 | CASSFKGQGYEQYF | TGTGCCAGCAGTTTCAAGGGACAGGGCTACGAGCAGTACTTC
. | . | 13 | TRBJ1-1 | TRBV11-2 | CAWSYEGNTEAFF | TGTGCCTGGAGCTATGAAGGGAACACTGAAGCTTTCTTT
. | . | 12 | TRBJ1-2 | TRBV2 | CASSEGGTGYTF | TGTGCCAGCAGTGAGGGGGGAACTGGCTACACCTTC
. | TRBD2 | 15 | TRBJ2-2 | TRBV7-9 | CASHPGTSGAGELLF | TGTGCCAGCCACCCCGGGACTAGTGGCGCCGGGGAGCTGCTTTTT
. | TRBD2 | 15 | TRBJ2-3 | TRBV12-3/TRBV12-4 | CASSLVGGSTDTQYF | TGTGCCAGCAGTTTAGTCGGGGGGAGCACAGATACGCAGTATTTT
many | . | 14 | TRBJ1-1 | TRBV10-3 | CAIKGTPMNTEAFF | TGTGCCATCAAGGGGACACCCATGAACACTGAAGCTTTCTTT
. | . | 17 | TRBJ2-7 | TRBV7-6 | CASSPWTPKTEGYEQYF | TGTGCCAGCAGCCCCTGGACACCCAAGACAGAGGGATACGAGCAGTACTTC
. | . | 15 | TRBJ2-7 | TRBV7-6 | CASSQQHRSSYEQYF | TGTGCCAGCAGCCAACAGCACAGGAGCTCCTACGAGCAGTACTTC
few | . | 14 | TRBJ1-4 | TRBV25-1 | CAWDKGILNEKLFF | TGTGCCTGGGATAAGGGGATTCTTAATGAAAAACTGTTTTTT
few | . | 14 | TRBJ1-2 | TRBV24-1 | CASSAGPTFYGYTF | TGTGCCAGCAGTGCGGGGCCGACCTTCTATGGCTACACCTTC
few | TRBD2 | 16 | TRBJ2-7 | TRBV2 | CASSPSGLAGGPGQYF | TGTGCCAGCAGTCCCAGCGGACTAGCGGGAGGGCCGGGGCAGTACTTC
. | . | 15 | TRBJ1-3 | TRBV7-9 | CASSLAASSGNTIYF | TGTGCCAGCAGCTTAGCCGCGAGCTCTGGAAACACCATATATTTT
. | TRBD1 | 17 | TRBJ1-3 | TRBV5-1 | CASSLTPERGGGNTIYF | TGCGCCAGCAGCTTGACCCCAGAGAGAGGGGGCGGAAACACCATATATTTT
. | . | 15 | TRBJ2-7 | TRBV10-3 | CASSYSYSGDHEQYF | TGTGCCAGCAGTTACTCGTACAGTGGAGACCACGAGCAGTACTTC
. | . | 12 | TRBJ1-2 | TRBV7-2 | CASSLFNYGYTF | TGTGCCAGCAGCTTGTTTAACTATGGCTACACCTTC
few | TRBD1 | 16 | TRBJ1-2 | TRBV9 | CASSQGGYRGNYGYTF | TGCGCCAGCAGCCAAGGAGGGTACAGGGGAAACTATGGCTACACCTTC
few | . | 13 | TRBJ2-7 | TRBV9 | CASSQGPVYEQYF | TGCGCCAGCAGCCAAGGTCCCGTCTACGAGCAGTACTTC
. | TRBD2 | 15 | TRBJ2-7 | TRBV5-1 | CASSLAEREQYEQYF | TGCGCCAGCAGCTTGGCCGAGCGGGAGCAATACGAGCAGTACTTC
. | . | 15 | TRBJ1-2 | TRBV6-6 | CASSSARAINYGYTF | TGTGCCAGCAGTTCCGCTAGGGCCATAAACTATGGCTACACCTTC
once | . | 15 | TRBJ2-7 | TRBV7-9 | CASSQDPDTNYEQYF | TGTGCCAGCAGCCAAGATCCGGACACGAACTACGAGCAGTACTTC
. | TRBD1 | 16 | TRBJ1-2 | TRBV24-1 | CATSDSDRGLWYGYTF | TGTGCCACCAGTGATTCCGACAGGGGGCTGTGGTATGGCTACACCTTC
many | TRBD1 | 16 | TRBJ1-1 | TRBV7-3 | CASSTDRADLNTEAFF | TGTGCCAGCAGCACGGACAGGGCAGACTTGAACACTGAAGCTTTCTTT
. | TRBD1 | 14 | TRBJ1-4 | TRBV2 | CASSADRVEEKLFF | TGTGCCAGCAGTGCTGACAGGGTGGAGGAAAAACTGTTTTTT
. | . | 17 | TRBJ2-2 | TRBV14 | CASSQDLSGTVTGELFF | TGTGCCAGCAGCCAAGATCTATCCGGGACTGTCACCGGGGAGCTGTTTTTT
many | . | 12 | TRBJ2-5 | TRBV20-1 | CSARAGQETQYF | TGCAGTGCTAGAGCAGGCCAAGAGACCCAGTACTTC
many | TRBD1 | 15 | TRBJ1-2 | TRBV12-3/TRBV12-4 | CASSVDRDSHYGYTF | TGTGCCAGCAGTGTGGACCGGGACAGTCACTATGGCTACACCTTC
many | . | 14 | TRBJ2-5 | TRBV29-1 | CSVAGLRYGETQYF | TGCAGCGTTGCGGGGCTACGATATGGTGAGACCCAGTACTTC
few | TRBD1 | 15 | TRBJ1-6 | TRBV25-1 | CASSTRDRGRSPLHF | TGTGCCAGCAGCACGCGGGACAGGGGGCGATCACCCCTCCACTTT